The 23 T cell receptor beta chains presented below share a single source sample, sequenced in a study of blood T cell repertoires in COVID-19. The data were produced by immunoSEQ multiplex PCR, yet TCRdb's version contains in-frame clones alone and is incomplete. The sample lists 300,000 to 400,000 clones, about nine tenths seen once, with 2.9% in the top ten. The sequenced sample consisted of peripheral blood. The receptors were sampled from a woman aged 25 to 39 with COVID-19, enrolled during active disease.

In its sample, this clone was seen once. The chain recombines TRBV5-1 with TRBJ2-1; 9 nucleotides match TRBD2. V lost 0 bases, J lost 12 bases, and 16 bases stayed unmatched. In germline, CDR1 is SGHRS, CDR2 YFSETQ. The CDR3 loop spans 17 amino acids. CDR3 in DNA: TGCGCCAGCAGCTTGGATTCTAGCGGGAAATCCGGGGTCGGGCAGTTCTTC. It encodes CASSLDSSGKSGVGQFF.

This chain uses TRBV11-1 with TRBJ1-1; the D gene is possibly TRBD1 (5 bases). The V gene's germline CDR1 is SGHAT and CDR2 FQDESV (reference sequence). V dropped 5 bases and J dropped 6 bases, with 13 bases sitting between them. The CDR3 is made up of 13 amino acids. CDR3 coding DNA: TGTGCCAGCAGCCGCAGGGAAGTAGCTGAAGCTTTCTTT. Translated: CASSRREVAEAFF.

As DNA, the CDR3 is TGTGCCAGCAGCGCGGGAATACGGGAGCAGTACTTC. It yields the protein CASSAGIREQYF. V usage is TRBV5-5 and J usage is TRBJ2-7; D might be TRBD2 (6 bases). Trimming removed 4 bases from V and 7 bases from J, with 12 bases in between. Germline lookup yields CDR1 SGHKS and CDR2 YYEKEE (reference sequence). The CDR3 contains 12 residues.

V gene TRBV21-1 combines with J gene TRBJ1-1; the table assigns TRBD1, which was not confirmed against the DNA. TRBV21-1 is a pseudogene locus. This CDR3 has 15 amino acids. The CDR3 reads CASSKAARANTEAFF. The CDR3 bases are TGTGCCAGCAGCAAAGCGGCCAGGGCGAACACTGAAGCTTTCTTT.

The chain couples TRBV30 to TRBJ1-1, with 8 bases fitting TRBD1. The germline V gene encodes CDR1 GTSNPN and CDR2 SVGIG (reference sequence). The CDR3 covers 13 residues. V was pared by 4 bases and J by 4 bases, with 5 bases of the junction left unmatched. CDR3 sequence: CAWTLTGATEAFF. CDR3 in DNA: TGTGCCTGGACCCTGACAGGGGCCACTGAAGCTTTCTTT.

The J gene is TRBJ2-7, the V gene TRBV30; TRBD1 agrees at 7 bases. This CDR3 is 12 amino acids long. J gave up 2 bases and V 5 bases, and 3 bases lay outside the gene matches. CDR1 GTSNPN and CDR2 SVGIG come from the germline V gene (reference sequence). CDR3 sequence: CAWGDSPYEQYF. Written as DNA, the CDR3 is TGTGCCTGGGGGGACAGTCCCTACGAGCAGTACTTC.

This chain connects TRBV3-1 (or the pseudogene TRBV3-2) to TRBJ2-7, with 7 bases lining up with TRBD2. The J segment lost 3 bases and the V segment lost 4 bases, leaving 9 bases of the junction unmatched. This CDR3 is built from 15 residues. CDR1 LGHDT and CDR2 YNNKEL come from the germline V gene (reference sequence). CDR3 DNA sequence: TGTGCCAGCAGCCCCCCCGGGACTACAAGCTACGAGCAGTACTTC. Amino acids: CASSPPGTTSYEQYF.

J is TRBJ2-7 and V is TRBV6-2 or TRBV6-3; perhaps TRBD1 as D (5 bases). V dropped 2 bases and J dropped 1 base, with 12 bases sitting between them. The CDR3 runs to 15 residues. CDR1 is MNHEY and CDR2 is SVGEGT in the germline V gene. The CDR3 DNA reads TGTGCCAGCAGTTACCCCCTAGGGGCGTCCTACGAGCAGTACTTC. Encoded protein: CASSYPLGASYEQYF.

The V gene is TRBV27, the J gene TRBJ1-1, with a tentative D call TRBD1 (5 bases). Germline-derived CDR1 and CDR2 are MNHEY and SMNVEV (reference sequence). V shed 6 bases and J shed 1 base, with 12 bases lying between them. The CDR3 consists of 14 residues. This CDR3 reads CASRWGGPNTEAFF. CDR3 in DNA: TGTGCCAGCAGGTGGGGGGGACCGAACACTGAAGCTTTCTTT.

The sample holds one count of this clone. The rearrangement joins TRBV28 to TRBJ1-4; 10 bases map to TRBD1. CDR1 and CDR2 (germline): MDHEN, SYDVKM. The CDR3 covers 16 residues. Trimming cost V 1 base and J 8 bases; bases outside gene matches: 7. CDR3 amino acids: CASSLSPGQGYEKLFF. The CDR3 DNA sequence: TGTGCCAGCAGTTTATCCCCGGGACAGGGGTACGAAAAACTGTTTTTT.

This sequence joins TRBV28 and TRBJ2-1, with D perhaps matching TRBD1 (5 bases). This CDR3 has 14 residues. Germline V CDR1 and CDR2: MDHEN, SYDVKM. V was pared by 2 bases and J by 8 bases, with 13 bases between. CDR3 nucleotides: TGTGCCAGCAGTTTAGGACAACCGGCGGATGAGCAGTTCTTC. Translating gives CASSLGQPADEQFF.

The rearrangement joins TRBV7-2 to TRBJ2-1; 14 positions match TRBD2. Germline assignment: CDR1 SGHTA and CDR2 FQGNSA. Trimming removed 4 bases from V and 7 bases from J; junction bases left unmatched: 3. The CDR3 consists of 15 residues. CDR3 in DNA: TGTGCCAGCAGCTCGAGACTAGCGGGAGGGAATGAGCAGTTCTTC. Its protein product is CASSSRLAGGNEQFF.

The chain recombines TRBV27 with TRBJ2-1; TRBD1 matches at 9 bases. CDR3 length: 14 amino acids. The V and J ends lost 9 bases and 4 bases, in that order; junction bases with no gene match: 7. CDR1 is MNHEY, CDR2 SMNVEV, per germline (reference sequence). CDR3 sequence (DNA): TGTGCCAGTACGCCGGGACAGGGATACAATGAGCAGTTCTTC. Translated, it gives CASTPGQGYNEQFF.

The CDR3 reads CAWSAGTDNSPLHF. CDR3 in DNA: TGTGCCTGGAGTGCCGGGACAGATAATTCACCCCTCCACTTT. The J gene is TRBJ1-6, the V gene TRBV30; TRBD1 matches at 7 bases. The CDR3 runs to 14 residues. Germline-derived CDR1 and CDR2 are GTSNPN and SVGIG (reference sequence). Trimming took 1 base from V and 5 from J; bases not matched to a gene: 2.

This rearrangement joins TRBV6-1 to TRBJ2-7, with 10 bases fitting TRBD1. The CDR3 is made up of 14 amino acids. Germline V lookup: CDR1 MNHNS, CDR2 SASEGT. The V gene end was trimmed by 2 bases and the J gene end by 6 bases; junction bases not matched to a gene: 4. The CDR3 DNA follows: TGTGCCAGCAGTGAAAGATGGGACAGGGGCGAGCAGTACTTC. Protein: CASSERWDRGEQYF.

The CDR3: CASSDRDRGPSEAFF. CDR3 coding DNA: TGTGCCAGCAGTGACCGGGACAGGGGGCCTAGTGAAGCTTTCTTT. This sequence joins TRBV6-1 and TRBJ1-1, with 12 nucleotides matching TRBD1. The germline V gene has CDR1 MNHNS and CDR2 SASEGT. The V gene end was trimmed by 3 bases and the J gene end by 7 bases; junction bases not matched to a gene: 6. The CDR3 loop spans 15 amino acids.

This chain connects TRBV4-1 to TRBJ1-1, with TRBD1 identical over 7 bases. Germline V lookup: CDR1 MGHRA, CDR2 YSYEKL. Unmatched junction bases numbered 6, after V lost 5 bases and J lost 3 bases. CDR3 length: 14 residues. The CDR3 protein is CASSIRQGDTEAFF. The CDR3 DNA reads as TGCGCCAGCAGCATTAGACAGGGAGACACTGAAGCTTTCTTT.

This clone has ten or more counts. This chain connects TRBV6-4 to TRBJ2-2; 12 bases map to TRBD2. Germline V gene data show CDR1 as MRHNA and CDR2 as SNTAGT. The V and J ends lost 6 bases and 3 bases, in that order; junction bases with no gene match: 5. This CDR3 is 16 amino acids long. This CDR3 reads CASSRTSGMDTGELFF. CDR3 in DNA: TGTGCCAGCAGCAGGACTAGCGGGATGGACACCGGGGAGCTGTTTTTT.

The chain links TRBV5-4 to TRBJ1-2, with 8 positions matching TRBD1. The V segment lost 4 bases and the J segment 1 base; nucleotides outside the gene matches: 9. The CDR3 loop spans 16 amino acids. Germline CDR1 reads SGHNT; CDR2 reads YYREEE (reference sequence). Here the CDR3 reads CASSLKTGAFNYGYTF. Here the CDR3 DNA reads TGTGCCAGCAGCCTGAAGACAGGGGCGTTTAACTATGGCTACACCTTC.

The V gene is TRBV5-6, the J gene TRBJ2-1; TRBD1 is a possible D gene (5 bases). Germline V gene lookup returns CDR1 SGHDT and CDR2 YYEEEE. The CDR3 extends over 13 amino acids. V was trimmed by 0 bases and J by 5 bases, leaving 6 bases between them. DNA for the CDR3: TGTGCCAGCAGCTTGGGCAGGGACAATGAGCAGTTCTTC. Translating it yields CASSLGRDNEQFF.

This chain links TRBV18 with TRBJ1-1, with 7 bases matching TRBD1. The CDR3 sequence is 16 residues long. V shed 3 bases and J 7 bases; nucleotides not matched to a gene: 14. Germline V gene data show CDR1 as KGHSH and CDR2 as LQKENI. The CDR3 region is CASSPAQGVDSVEAFF. CDR3 DNA: TGTGCCAGCTCACCCGCCCAGGGGGTGGATTCGGTTGAAGCTTTCTTT.

This chain uses TRBV5-1 with TRBJ1-6; 8 bases align to TRBD1. The V and J ends lost 4 bases and 6 bases, in that order; junction bases with no gene match: 6. The CDR3 runs 15 residues. Germline V gene data show CDR1 as SGHRS and CDR2 as YFSETQ. The CDR3 DNA follows: TGCGCCAGCAGCAACGACAGGGGCGGTAATTCACCCCTCCACTTT. Amino acid sequence: CASSNDRGGNSPLHF.

The chain combines TRBV3-1 (or the pseudogene TRBV3-2) with TRBJ2-1; 10 bases agree with TRBD2. The CDR3 sequence is 17 residues long. V shed 0 bases and J 6 bases; nucleotides not matched to a gene: 8. Germline V gene sequence: CDR1 LGHDT, CDR2 YNNKEL (reference sequence). Written as DNA, the CDR3 is TGTGCCAGCAGCCAAGATCATCTACTAGCGGGAATCAATGAGCAGTTCTTC. It is translated as CASSQDHLLAGINEQFF.